A single sample is the source of the 32 T cell receptor beta chains below, sequenced in a study of OX40 agonist ivuxolimab in advanced cancers. Repertoires were generated with immunoSEQ multiplex PCR, while TCRdb's copy carries only in-frame clones and drops some. The table shows tens of thousands of clones, with 85% to 95% occurring only once. This specimen was CD4+ or CD8+ T cells sorted from blood, taken in a trial of the OX40 agonist ivuxolimab. Receptors were obtained from an adult with an advanced solid tumor such as melanoma, head and neck, liver or kidney cancer.

By share, this clone ranks as medium-sized. This chain connects TRBV27 to TRBJ2-4; 9 positions match TRBD1. V dropped 5 bases and J dropped 1; count of bases not matched to a gene: 6. The germline V gene has CDR1 MNHEY and CDR2 SMNVEV (reference sequence). The CDR3 is 16 amino acids. CDR3 in DNA: TGTGCCAGCAGTACCCAACAGGGGGCGGCCAAAAACATTCAGTACTTC. Translation: CASSTQQGAAKNIQYF.

This chain connects TRBV6-5 to TRBJ1-1; 9 positions match TRBD1. CDR3 size: 13 residues. Germline V gives CDR1 MNHEY, CDR2 SVGAGI. V was pared by 4 bases and J by 9 bases, with 6 bases of the junction left unmatched. CDR3 sequence (DNA): TGTGCCAGCAGTTCCCGGACAGGGGATAAAGCTTTCTTT. It encodes CASSSRTGDKAFF.

The chain combines TRBV10-1 with TRBJ1-2; maybe TRBD1 (5 bases). Trimming took 0 bases from V and 6 from J, leaving 17 bases between them. Germline values: CDR1 WNHNN, CDR2 SYGVQD (reference sequence). CDR3 length equals 16 residues. CDR3 amino acids: CASSESMAGREDGYTF. The DNA for the CDR3 is TGCGCCAGCAGTGAGTCGATGGCAGGGAGAGAGGATGGCTACACCTTC.

The chain employs TRBV7-6 and TRBJ2-3; 9 nucleotides align to TRBD1. Germline V lookup: CDR1 SGHVS, CDR2 FNYEAQ. Trimming took 3 bases from V and 7 from J; bases not matched to a gene: 5. The CDR3 is 14 residues long. The DNA of the CDR3 is TGTGCCAGCAGCTTCGGGACAGGGTTGAATACGCAGTATTTT. This translates into CASSFGTGLNTQYF.

This sequence joins TRBV10-2 and TRBJ2-7; no firm D call. The V gene's germline CDR1 is WSHSY and CDR2 SAAADI. CDR3 length: 14 residues. With 4 bases removed from V and 1 base from J, the gap between germline ends came to 11 bases. CDR3 protein: CASSVWASSYEQYF. Written as DNA, the CDR3 is TGCGCCAGCAGTGTCTGGGCATCTTCCTACGAGCAGTACTTC.

This chain uses TRBV5-1 with TRBJ2-1; D is tentatively TRBD1 or TRBD2 (5 bases each). This CDR3 has 11 residues. With 3 bases removed from V and 7 bases from J, the gap between germline ends came to 5 bases. Germline CDR1 is SGHRS and CDR2 is YFSETQ. CDR3 amino acids: CASSWGNEQFF. In DNA, the CDR3 is TGCGCCAGCAGCTGGGGGAATGAGCAGTTCTTC.

The V and J genes are TRBV7-9 and TRBJ2-3; D may be TRBD2 (6 bases). Germline CDR1 SEHNR, CDR2 FQNEAQ (reference sequence). Trimming removed 5 bases at V and 0 bases at J, with 18 bases between. The CDR3 has 17 residues. The CDR3 coding sequence is TGTGCCAGCAGCCGTGAGGAGGGGACCCTTAGCACAGATACGCAGTATTTT. As protein: CASSREEGTLSTDTQYF.

The J gene is TRBJ1-1, the V gene TRBV28; no clear D gene. Per germline, CDR1 MDHEN and CDR2 SYDVKM. V lost 2 bases to trimming and J lost 2 bases, with 12 bases between them. This CDR3 region has 15 residues. CDR3 in amino acids: CASSLDFSDNTEAFF. Here the CDR3 DNA reads TGTGCCAGCAGTTTAGATTTCAGCGATAACACTGAAGCTTTCTTT.

The rearrangement links TRBV30 to TRBJ1-2; no definite D call. The CDR3 is 11 amino acids. V lost 3 bases and J 3 bases, leaving 5 bases between the germline ends. Germline CDR1 and CDR2: GTSNPN and SVGIG (reference sequence). This CDR3 is CAWRPDYGYTF. CDR3 coding DNA: TGTGCCTGGAGGCCTGACTATGGCTACACCTTC. Full variable domain (missing parts from reference TRBV30 and TRBJ1-2): SQTIHQWPATLVQPVGSPLSLECTVEGTSNPNLYWYRQAAGRGLQLLFYSVGIGQISSEVPQNLSASRPQDRQFILSSKKLLLSDSGFYLCAWRPDYGYTFGSGTRLTVV.

V usage is TRBV11-2 and J usage is TRBJ2-3; tentative D call: TRBD2 (5 bases). CDR1 is SGHAT, CDR2 FQNNGV, per germline. Deletions cut 5 bases from V and 1 base from J, with 16 bases between. The CDR3 has 16 amino acids. The CDR3 DNA sequence: TGTGCCAGCAGCCTAACGCAGGTGAGGGGCACAGATACGCAGTATTTT. Translated, it gives CASSLTQVRGTDTQYF.

This chain connects TRBV25-1 to TRBJ2-5; D gene uncertain. This CDR3 region has 14 residues. Trimming pared 3 bases from V and 4 bases from J, leaving 12 bases between. Germline values: CDR1 MGHDK, CDR2 SYGVNS. CDR3 in amino acids: CASSDFVGRETQYF. The CDR3, as DNA: TGTGCCAGCAGTGATTTTGTCGGGCGAGAGACCCAGTACTTC.

This clone came up once. The V gene is TRBV5-6, the J gene TRBJ2-7, with unresolved D. Germline CDR1 reads SGHDT; CDR2 reads YYEEEE. This CDR3 is built from 12 residues. V gave up 3 bases and J gave up 6 bases, with 10 bases separating them. The CDR3 DNA reads as TGTGCCAGCAGCTCCCTCGTGGGCGAGCAGTACTTC. The encoded protein is CASSSLVGEQYF.

This clone was observed once. The chain couples TRBV30 to TRBJ1-1; 9 nucleotides line up with TRBD1. The V segment lost 6 bases and the J segment 5 bases; nucleotides outside the gene matches: 4. Germline CDR1 and CDR2: GTSNPN and SVGIG (reference sequence). The CDR3 has 12 amino acids. CDR3 nucleotides: TGTGCCTGCACCGGGACAGGGACTGAAGCTTTCTTT. Translating it yields CACTGTGTEAFF.

This chain links TRBV7-9 with TRBJ1-1; D remains ambiguous. The V gene's germline CDR1 is SEHNR and CDR2 FQNEAQ (reference sequence). This CDR3 has 16 residues. V was shortened by 3 bases and J by 6 bases, with 20 bases between the two germline ends. The CDR3, as DNA: TGTGCCAGCAGCTTCGGATCGCGGGCAGGCGAACCTGAAGCTTTCTTT. Its protein product is CASSFGSRAGEPEAFF.

The V call is TRBV4-1, the J call TRBJ2-3; D tentatively reads TRBD1 or TRBD2 (5 bases each). CDR1 is MGHRA, CDR2 YSYEKL, per germline. The CDR3 extends over 16 amino acids. V was cut by 0 bases and J by 3 bases, with 13 bases left in between. The CDR3 loop is CASSQEGTGMTDTQYF. The CDR3 region has the DNA TGCGCCAGCAGCCAAGAGGGGACGGGCATGACAGATACGCAGTATTTT.

As to this clone: Here the CDR3 omits its conserved ending phenylalanine or tryptophan, so a read error is the likely source. It is unclear where the CDR3 begins or ends on the DNA, so no DNA is shown, and the CDR3 is as TCRdb lists it. V and J are TRBV28 and TRBJ1-2; the table's TRBD1 call for D was not verified on the DNA. The CDR3 region is 10 residues in length, termini included. CDR1 is MDHEN and CDR2 is SYDVKM in the germline V gene. The CDR3 spells CASGGDRGHV.

This clone has more than one count but fewer than ten. This chain connects TRBV4-2 to TRBJ1-6; D might be TRBD1 (6 bases). The germline gives CDR1 LGHNA, CDR2 YNFKEQ. Trimming took 3 bases from V and 7 from J, leaving 16 bases between them. This CDR3 is built from 16 residues. The CDR3 loop reads CASSHARTVRNSPLHF. The CDR3 nucleotides are TGTGCCAGCAGCCACGCACGGACAGTCAGAAATTCACCCCTCCACTTT.

The V and J genes are TRBV7-6 and TRBJ1-3, with 7 bases lining up with TRBD1. The V gene end was trimmed by 4 bases and the J gene end by 4 bases; junction bases not matched to a gene: 16. The length of the CDR3 is 18 residues. CDR1 and CDR2 from the germline V gene are SGHVS and FNYEAQ. The CDR3 sequence is CASSSNPDGGGAGNTIYF. CDR3 coding DNA: TGTGCCAGCAGCTCGAATCCCGACGGAGGGGGCGCAGGAAACACCATATATTTT.

The chain recombines TRBV29-1 with TRBJ1-5; maybe TRBD1 (6 bases). The CDR3 covers 13 residues. Trimming took 8 bases from V and 4 from J, leaving 15 bases between them. Per the germline V gene, CDR1 is SQVTM and CDR2 is ANQGSEA. This CDR3 reads CSTHEGGNQPQHF. The CDR3, as DNA: TGCAGCACCCACGAGGGGGGAAATCAGCCCCAGCATTTT.

The V and J genes are TRBV6-5 and TRBJ1-1; no reliable D call. The ends were cut back, 6 bases at V and 1 base at J, with 9 bases in the middle. Germline V gene lookup returns CDR1 MNHEY and CDR2 SVGAGI. This CDR3 is built from 13 residues. CDR3 amino acids: CASRLRANTEAFF. The CDR3 DNA is TGTGCCAGCAGGCTACGGGCGAACACTGAAGCTTTCTTT.

The rearrangement uses TRBV19 and TRBJ1-6; 10 bases fit TRBD1. The CDR3 is 15 amino acids. Germline loops: CDR1 LNHDA, CDR2 SQIVND (reference sequence). Trimming took 5 bases from V and 9 from J; bases not matched to a gene: 7. The CDR3 DNA follows: TGTGCCAGTAGTCCAGGGACAGGGGCAGGTTCACCCCTCCACTTT. As protein: CASSPGTGAGSPLHF.

This clone appeared once. CDR3 nucleotides: TGTGCCAGTAGTATGGGGGGAACAGGTTCACCCCTCCACTTT. It yields the protein CASSMGGTGSPLHF. This chain connects TRBV19 to TRBJ1-6; tentative D call: TRBD1 (5 bases). CDR1 and CDR2 from the germline V gene are LNHDA and SQIVND (reference sequence). V shed 3 bases and J shed 9 bases, with 12 bases lying between them. This CDR3 has 14 residues.

This clone appeared once. The gene calls are TRBV25-1 and TRBJ1-2; D not resolved. The CDR3 covers 13 residues. Trimming pared 3 bases from V and 4 bases from J, leaving 9 bases between. Germline lookup yields CDR1 MGHDK and CDR2 SYGVNS. The CDR3 loop is CASSDTGTYGYTF. For the CDR3, the DNA is TGTGCCAGCAGTGACACTGGAACCTATGGCTACACCTTC.

CDR3 sequence reads: CASSLGDYEQFF. The CDR3, as DNA: TGTGCCAGCAGCTTAGGTGACTATGAGCAGTTCTTC. The chain employs TRBV11-2 and TRBJ2-1; D is uncertain. Trimming pared 1 base from V and 8 bases from J, leaving 6 bases between. CDR3 length: 12 amino acids. Germline V gene data show CDR1 as SGHAT and CDR2 as FQNNGV.

The rearrangement uses TRBV6-5 and TRBJ1-2; D is perhaps TRBD1 (6 bases). This CDR3 comprises 13 residues. V gave up 6 bases and J gave up 1 base, with 9 bases separating them. Germline CDR1 and CDR2: MNHEY and SVGAGI. The chain's CDR3 is CASRQGVNYGYTF. CDR3 sequence (DNA): TGTGCCAGCAGACAGGGAGTTAACTATGGCTACACCTTC.

The rearrangement joins TRBV2 to TRBJ2-3; D is uncertain. V lost 0 bases and J lost 3, with 13 bases in between. Germline CDR1 is SNHLY and CDR2 is FYNNEI. The CDR3 length is 16 residues. The CDR3 DNA reads TGTGCCAGCAGTGAAGCGAGAGAAACAGTGACAGATACGCAGTATTTT. Translated, it gives CASSEARETVTDTQYF.

The chain couples TRBV7-3 to TRBJ2-3; weak D call: TRBD2 (7 bases). Germline V gene data show CDR1 as SGHTA and CDR2 as FQGTGA. Trimming pared 9 bases from V and 7 bases from J, leaving 20 bases between. The CDR3 runs 14 residues. CDR3 sequence reads: CASREGGAANTQYF. The CDR3 nucleotides are TGTGCCAGTCGCGAAGGGGGGGCTGCGAATACGCAGTATTTT.

The chain carries TRBV6-5 and TRBJ2-1; 7 positions match TRBD1. Germline V CDR1 and CDR2: MNHEY, SVGAGI. This CDR3 is built from 13 residues. J gave up 7 bases and V 4 bases, and 4 bases lay outside the gene matches. The CDR3 DNA follows: TGTGCCAGCAGTTTTCAGGGGGAGAATGAGCAGTTCTTC. This gives the protein CASSFQGENEQFF.

This chain connects TRBV5-1 to TRBJ1-1, with D possibly being TRBD1 (5 bases). Germline CDR1 reads SGHRS; CDR2 reads YFSETQ. Trimming shortened V by 0 bases and J by 8 bases, and 14 bases separated the two germline ends. CDR3 length equals 14 residues. Here the CDR3 DNA reads TGCGCCAGCAGCTTGGCCACACCGGGGCTCGAAGCTTTCTTT. Translation gives CASSLATPGLEAFF.

This chain uses TRBV15 with TRBJ2-7; no clear D. Germline CDR1 is LNHNV and CDR2 is YYDKDF (reference sequence). CDR3 length: 12 amino acids. Trimming pared 5 bases from V and 6 bases from J, leaving 11 bases between. The CDR3 is CATSRDSPEQYF. CDR3 DNA: TGTGCCACCAGCCGCGATTCGCCCGAGCAGTACTTC.

The chain links TRBV9 to TRBJ2-3, with D possibly TRBD2 on 6 matching bases. The CDR3 is 16 amino acids. V was trimmed by 3 bases and J by 7 bases, leaving 21 bases between them. The V gene's germline CDR1 is SGDLS and CDR2 YYNGEE. CDR3 region: CASSGTRSGGRNTQYF. The CDR3 nucleotides read TGTGCCAGCAGCGGGACACGATCCGGGGGTAGAAATACGCAGTATTTT.

The chain couples TRBV7-9 to TRBJ1-1; D possibly corresponds to TRBD1 (5 bases). CDR1 and CDR2 (germline): SEHNR, FQNEAQ (reference sequence). The CDR3 is 17 residues long. The ends were cut back, 4 bases at V and 2 bases at J, with 20 bases in the middle. This CDR3 is CASSSRGPTVINTEAFF. CDR3 sequence (DNA): TGTGCCAGCAGCTCTCGGGGACCAACCGTTATTAACACTGAAGCTTTCTTT.